This TCR beta chain was documented in a study of neurological immune-mediated disorders. Each TCR transcript was tagged with a 10-nucleotide random UMI during 5'RACE. A single record per CDR3 protein comes from TCRdb applying MiXCR to the 5' RACE reads. The data contain about 36,000 distinct CDR3 sequences, about a tenth of them singletons. The table lists this clonotype with many counts. Unsorted libraries were derived from 2 million PBMCs stored at -80 C. This CDR3 has 14 amino acids. The germline gives CDR1 SEHNR, CDR2 FQNEAQ (reference sequence). V lost 1 base to trimming and J lost 1 base, with 4 bases between them.

This sequence originates from a woman between 25 and 40 years old with HTLV-1-associated myelopathy (HAM/TSP). Input material: PBMCs. This chain connects TRBV7-9 to TRBJ2-2; no definite D call. CDR3 DNA sequence: TGTGCCAGCAGCTTAGAGGGGAACACCGGGGAGCTGTTTTTT. This gives the protein CASSLEGNTGELFF.